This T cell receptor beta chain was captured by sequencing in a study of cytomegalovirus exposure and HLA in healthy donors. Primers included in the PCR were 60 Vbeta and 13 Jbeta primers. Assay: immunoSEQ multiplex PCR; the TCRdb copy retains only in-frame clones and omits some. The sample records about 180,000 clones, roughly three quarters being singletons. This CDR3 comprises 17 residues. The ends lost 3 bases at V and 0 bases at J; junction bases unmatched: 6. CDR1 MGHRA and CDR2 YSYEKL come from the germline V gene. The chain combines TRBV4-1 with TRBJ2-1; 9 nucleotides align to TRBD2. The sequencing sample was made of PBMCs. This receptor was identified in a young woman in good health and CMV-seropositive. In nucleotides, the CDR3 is TGCGCCAGCAGCCATCGCGATAGCGGGAGCTCCTACAATGAGCAGTTCTTC. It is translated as CASSHRDSGSSYNEQFF.